The following is a T cell receptor beta chain sequence with its context. Treatment indicated: randomized to nivolumab then ipilimumab (arm A) or the reverse (arm B). No patient had prior DNA-damaging chemotherapy. Live CD3+CD8+ CD19− CD56− cells were sorted from PBMCs. This sample is part of a study of sequential checkpoint blockade in melanoma. About the study: First-line arms were nivolumab then ipilimumab, or the reverse, randomized 1:1. Both treatment sequences were followed by maintenance nivolumab.

This CDR3 has 17 amino acids. J gave up 4 bases and V 2 bases, and 6 bases lay outside the gene matches. Germline lookup yields CDR1 SNHLY and CDR2 FYNNEI. The protocol was immunoSEQ multiplex PCR, while the TCRdb copy is restricted to in-frame clones and leaves out a portion. The sample consists of more than 9,000 clones, around 73% of them appearing once. This specimen consisted of CD8+ T cells sorted from blood (inferred from file names), obtained from a patient given nivolumab and ipilimumab in sequence. This TCR was sampled from a human donor with melanoma. The V and J genes are TRBV2 and TRBJ2-3; TRBD2 matches at 13 bases. The CDR3 nucleotides read TGTGCCAGCAGTGAAAGGCGACTAGCGGGAGGTGCAGATACGCAGTATTTT. It is translated as CASSERRLAGGADTQYF.